This T cell receptor (beta chain) was captured by sequencing in a study of blood T cell repertoires in COVID-19. In the study overall: Sample material is recorded as cDNA or gDNA derived from T cells, B-cell-depleted T cells, or PBMCs.

V dropped 4 bases and J dropped 2 bases, with 21 bases sitting between them. This CDR3 spans 17 amino acids. Germline lookup yields CDR1 MDHEN and CDR2 SYDVKM. Authors' methods: Amplification of reference gene primers provided the estimated nucleated cell counts. Libraries were prepared by immunoSEQ multiplex PCR; TCRdb keeps only in-frame clonotypes and omits some of them. The DNA gave D and trimming, while V, J and clone size come from that table. The sample includes 100,000 to 150,000 clones, around four fifths of them seen just once. This rearrangement joins TRBV28 to TRBJ2-7, with a weak D call TRBD1 (5 bases). What was sequenced was peripheral blood. The TCR comes from a human donor in a cohort sampled during active COVID-19. CDR3 loop: CASSSRFRLGVTYEQYF. In DNA form, the CDR3 reads TGTGCCAGCAGTTCCCGTTTTAGGTTAGGGGTGACCTACGAGCAGTACTTC.